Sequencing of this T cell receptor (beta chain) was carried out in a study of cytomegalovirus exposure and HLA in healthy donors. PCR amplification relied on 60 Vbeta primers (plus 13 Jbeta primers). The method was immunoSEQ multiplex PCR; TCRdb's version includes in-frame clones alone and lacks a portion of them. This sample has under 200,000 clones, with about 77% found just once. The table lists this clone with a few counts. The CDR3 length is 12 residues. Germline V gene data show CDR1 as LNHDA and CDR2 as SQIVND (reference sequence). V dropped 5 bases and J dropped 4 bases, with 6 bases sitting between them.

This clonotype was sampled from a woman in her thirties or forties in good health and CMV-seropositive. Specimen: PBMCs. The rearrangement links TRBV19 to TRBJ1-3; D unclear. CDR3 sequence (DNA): TGTGCCAGTAGTCAGGAAGGAAACACCATATATTTT. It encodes CASSQEGNTIYF.